What follows describes a single TCR beta chain. Its antigen remains unknown. These data come from a study of cytomegalovirus exposure and HLA in healthy donors. General observations from the study: A later analysis linked around 17,000 TCR beta sequences to HLA alleles at 0.05 false discovery rate. CMV serostatus alone was available as immune exposure information. Researchers reported in a later analysis that a missense DCLRE1C variant was tied to TCR beta V- and J-gene trimming. A few chains linked to CMV were shown in vitro to be specific for CMV antigens.

The PCR made use of 60 Vbeta and 13 Jbeta primers. Profiling relied on immunoSEQ multiplex PCR, and the TCRdb table lists in-frame clones only, not all of them. Among roughly 100,000 clones listed, approximately 82% were seen once. This sequence originates from a man in his forties in good health and CMV-seronegative. The sequenced material came from PBMCs.

CDR3 residues: CASSMPPRDSQNQPQHF. CDR3 DNA: TGTGCCAGTAGTATGCCCCCGCGGGACAGCCAAAATCAGCCCCAGCATTTT. This chain links TRBV19 with TRBJ1-5, with 7 positions matching TRBD1. The CDR3 extends over 17 amino acids. Germline CDR1 and CDR2: LNHDA and SQIVND (reference sequence). The V segment lost 3 bases and the J segment 4 bases; nucleotides outside the gene matches: 12.